The rows below give T cell receptor beta chains drawn from one sample of a study of OX40 agonist ivuxolimab in advanced cancers. Sequenced by immunoSEQ multiplex PCR; TCRdb stores in-frame clones only, minus some. Of under 60,000 clones listed, 80% to 90% are singletons. The sequencing here drew on CD4+ or CD8+ T cells sorted from blood, taken in a trial of the OX40 agonist ivuxolimab. Source of these receptors: an adult with an advanced solid tumor such as melanoma, head and neck, liver or kidney cancer. CDR3s include the opening cysteine and the closing phenylalanine or tryptophan. D genes are given only for firm matches. The listing skips clone size in some rows; elsewhere it reads once, few, many or a size class.

clone_size,v_call,d_call,j_call,cdr3_nt,cdr3_aa
-,TRBV10-1,TRBD2,TRBJ2-1,TGCGCCAGCAGTGAGTCCTGGACTAGCGGTTACAATGAGCAGTTCTTC,CASSESWTSGYNEQFF
-,TRBV11-2,TRBD2,TRBJ2-5,TGTGCCAGCAGGGGACTAGCGGGAGGGCCGATAGAGACCCAGTACTTC,CASRGLAGGPIETQYF
-,TRBV7-7,TRBD1,TRBJ2-7,TGTGCCAGCAGCGAGGCCGGGACAGGGGTCCACGAGCAGTACTTC,CASSEAGTGVHEQYF
-,TRBV7-3,TRBD1,TRBJ2-7,TGTGCCAGCAGCAGGACAGGGGGCGTGAATTACGAGCAGTACTTC,CASSRTGGVNYEQYF
-,TRBV6-1,-,TRBJ2-1,TGTGCCAGCAGTGACCGTTCCGCTAACCCTTACAATGAGCAGTTCTTC,CASSDRSANPYNEQFF
few,TRBV9,-,TRBJ1-5,TGTGCCAGCAGCCCCTGGGGTGGTCAGCCCCAGCATTTT,CASSPWGGQPQHF
-,TRBV2,-,TRBJ1-4,TGTGCCAGCAGTGAAGCGCACAGGGCCGTCGAAAAACTGTTTTTT,CASSEAHRAVEKLFF
-,TRBV27,-,TRBJ2-7,TGTGCCAGCAGTTTATCCCACGGACAGATCTACGAGCAGTACTTC,CASSLSHGQIYEQYF
-,TRBV29-1,-,TRBJ1-1,TGCAGCGTTGAAGATCTCCCAGGGAAGGGCAACACTGAAGCTTTCTTT,CSVEDLPGKGNTEAFF
-,TRBV5-1,-,TRBJ2-3,TGCGCCAGCAGCATAAGCACAGATACGCAGTATTTT,CASSISTDTQYF